These 18 T cell receptor beta chains came from one sample sequenced in a study of early T cells in non-severe SARS-CoV-2 infection. MiXCR was run by TCRdb on the 5' RACE reads, yielding one entry per CDR3 protein. This table has around 30,000 distinct CDR3 sequences, roughly a tenth appearing once. The source material was whole blood. The receptor set was obtained from an adult who was a healthcare worker with PCR-confirmed SARS-CoV-2 infection or an uninfected control (not recorded which).

This clonotype came up many times. This chain uses TRBV29-1 with TRBJ1-1; the D is unclear. The CDR3 totals 13 residues. Germline-derived CDR1 and CDR2 are SQVTM and ANQGSEA. Deletions cut 7 bases from V and 1 base from J, with 13 bases between. The CDR3 coding sequence is TGCAGCGCCCACGGAGACGGGAACACTGAAGCTTTCTTT. Protein product: CSAHGDGNTEAFF.

This clonotype appeared many times. Germline and junction disagree at one end, which may indicate a read error. The V call is TRBV12-3 or TRBV12-4, the J call TRBJ1-5; D may be TRBD1 (5 bases). The CDR3 has 12 amino acids. The CDR3, as DNA: TGTGGCAGCTCAGGGCGCAATCAGCCCCAGCATTTT. It codes for CGSSGRNQPQHF.

This clonotype was seen at least ten times. The chain joins TRBV9 to TRBJ2-5, with TRBD1 as a possible D gene (6 bases). The CDR3 consists of 14 residues. The germline V and J ends were trimmed by 3 bases and 5 bases, with 14 bases remaining between them. The germline gives CDR1 SGDLS, CDR2 YYNGEE. The DNA for the CDR3 is TGTGCCAGCAGCGCCGAGGACAGCAGGGAGACCCAGTACTTC. Protein product: CASSAEDSRETQYF.

The chain has TRBV6-2 or TRBV6-3 and TRBJ2-7; no clear D. The CDR3 length is 14 residues. The germline V gene encodes CDR1 MNHEY and CDR2 SVGEGT. The ends were cut back, 6 bases at V and 3 bases at J, with 15 bases in the middle. The CDR3, as DNA: TGTGCCAGCAGCAATGACATTGGGATCTACGAGCAGTACTTC. Translating gives CASSNDIGIYEQYF.

In its sample, this clonotype was seen many times. The chain employs TRBV25-1 and TRBJ2-5; 12 bases are shared with TRBD2. Trimming took 3 bases from V and 5 from J; bases not matched to a gene: 4. Germline V gene lookup returns CDR1 MGHDK and CDR2 SYGVNS. The CDR3 contains 15 residues. CDR3 sequence reads: CASSDTSGGLETQYF. For the CDR3, the DNA is TGTGCCAGCAGTGATACTAGCGGGGGGTTGGAGACCCAGTACTTC.

This clonotype was found many times. J is TRBJ1-2 and V is TRBV10-1; no reliable D call. The CDR3 runs 11 residues. The ends were cut back, 4 bases at V and 4 bases at J, with 4 bases in the middle. Germline CDR1 reads WNHNN; CDR2 reads SYGVQD (reference sequence). The CDR3 coding sequence is TGCGCCAGCAGTGGGACCTATGGCTACACCTTC. Translating it yields CASSGTYGYTF.

Points on this clonotype: At one boundary the junction diverges from the germline segment, which might be a read error. The genes are TRBV14 and TRBJ1-3, with D maybe TRBD1 (6 bases). This CDR3 is 14 amino acids long. Germline V lookup: CDR1 SGHDN, CDR2 FVKESK. The CDR3: CATSTGSSENTIYF. CDR3 in DNA: TGTGCCACTTCGACAGGCAGCTCTGAAAACACCATATATTTT. The whole variable domain, filled in from reference TRBV14 and TRBJ1-3, reads EAGVTQFPSHSVIEKGQTVTLRCDPISGHDNLYWYRRVMGKEIKFLLHFVKESKQDESGMPNNRFLAERTGGTYSTLKVQPAELEDSGVYFCATSTGSSENTIYFGEGSWLTVV.

This clonotype was seen only a few times. The V call is TRBV18, the J call TRBJ2-7; 10 bases map to TRBD1. The J segment lost 6 bases and the V segment lost 2 bases, leaving 10 bases of the junction unmatched. Germline CDR1 reads KGHSH; CDR2 reads LQKENI. The CDR3 contains 16 residues. This CDR3 reads CASSPVVGGQGSEQYF. As DNA, the CDR3 is TGTGCCAGCTCACCAGTGGTGGGGGGACAGGGGAGCGAGCAGTACTTC.

This clonotype was seen many times. The CDR3 coding sequence is TGCGCCAGCAGCTTGGTAGCGGGACTCGACAATGAGCAGTTCTTC. It yields the protein CASSLVAGLDNEQFF. The chain couples TRBV5-1 to TRBJ2-1; 8 bases fit TRBD2. The CDR3 is 15 amino acids. V lost 0 bases and J lost 5; bases outside the gene matches: 4. Germline V CDR1 and CDR2: SGHRS, YFSETQ.

The chain couples TRBV27 to TRBJ1-3, with a possible D match to TRBD1 (5 bases). The CDR3 contains 15 residues. CDR1 is MNHEY, CDR2 SMNVEV, per germline (reference sequence). The V and J ends lost 5 bases and 2 bases respectively, with 13 bases between them. In DNA, the CDR3 is TGTGCCAGCAGTATTGATGGGGCAACTGGAAACACCATATATTTT. Translated, it gives CASSIDGATGNTIYF.

The V call is TRBV27, the J call TRBJ1-5; possibly TRBD1 for D (6 bases). Germline V gene sequence: CDR1 MNHEY, CDR2 SMNVEV (reference sequence). The CDR3 consists of 14 residues. V was shortened by 1 base and J by 7 bases, with 11 bases between the two germline ends. The DNA of the CDR3 is TGTGCCAGCAGTTTATTAGGAGGGGGGCAGCCCCAGCATTTT. It yields the protein CASSLLGGGQPQHF.

This clonotype was observed at least ten times. V and J are TRBV12-3 or TRBV12-4 and TRBJ2-2, with D possibly being TRBD2 (7 bases). Trimming removed 7 bases at V and 5 bases at J, with 23 bases between. The CDR3 contains 17 residues. Here the CDR3 reads CASTLARGRDWTGELFF. The CDR3 nucleotides read TGTGCCAGCACTCTCGCGCGGGGGCGTGATTGGACCGGGGAGCTGTTTTTT.

In this sample, this clonotype turned up many times. The chain uses TRBV20-1 and TRBJ1-1; D perhaps matches TRBD1 (6 bases). The CDR3 spans 16 residues. The germline V gene encodes CDR1 DFQATT and CDR2 SNEGSKA (reference sequence). The germline V and J ends were trimmed by 0 bases and 1 base, with 15 bases remaining between them. The CDR3 spells CSARDIARGGNTEAFF. Written as DNA, the CDR3 is TGCAGTGCTAGAGACATCGCCCGAGGGGGGAACACTGAAGCTTTCTTT.

This clonotype was found many times. The V and J genes are TRBV5-4 and TRBJ2-1, with D possibly matching TRBD1 (7 bases). Looked up from germline, CDR1 is SGHNT and CDR2 is YYREEE (reference sequence). Trimming removed 4 bases at V and 5 bases at J, with 10 bases between. The CDR3 contains 13 residues. As DNA, the CDR3 is TGTGCCAGCAGCCGCGGGACAGACAATGAGCAGTTCTTC. Its protein product is CASSRGTDNEQFF.

This clonotype was detected many times. The chain couples TRBV5-1 to TRBJ2-3; D remains unclear. This CDR3 is built from 12 residues. V dropped 4 bases and J dropped 6 bases, with 9 bases sitting between them. CDR1 is SGHRS, CDR2 YFSETQ, per germline. The CDR3 DNA is TGCGCCAGCAGCGCCCGCTGGGATACGCAGTATTTT. Its translation is CASSARWDTQYF. Based on the CDR3 plus reference TRBV5-1 and TRBJ2-3, the full variable domain is KAGVTQTPRYLIKTRGQQVTLSCSPISGHRSVSWYQQTPGQGLQFLFEYFSETQRNKGNFPGRFSGRQFSNSRSEMNVSTLELGDSALYLCASSARWDTQYFGPGTRLTVL.

This clonotype occurred many times. The gene calls are TRBV4-3 and TRBJ1-5; D uncertain. Germline lookup yields CDR1 LGHNA and CDR2 YSLEER. The CDR3 runs 13 residues. Trimming shortened V by 0 bases and J by 6 bases, and 6 bases separated the two germline ends. The CDR3 reads CASSQEEAQPQHF. The DNA for the CDR3 is TGCGCCAGCAGCCAAGAAGAGGCTCAGCCCCAGCATTTT.

This sequence joins TRBV4-3 and TRBJ2-7; unclear D gene. Germline loops: CDR1 LGHNA, CDR2 YSLEER. The CDR3 consists of 13 residues. V lost 2 bases and J 4 bases, leaving 9 bases between the germline ends. The CDR3 loop reads CASSQNQRYEQYF. As DNA, the CDR3 is TGCGCCAGCAGCCAAAACCAGAGATACGAGCAGTACTTC.

By sample share, this clonotype is medium-sized (0.01 to 0.1%). The chain uses TRBV9 and TRBJ1-1; weak D call: TRBD1 (5 bases). Germline values: CDR1 SGDLS, CDR2 YYNGEE. Trimming took 4 bases from V and 0 from J, leaving 7 bases between them. The CDR3 is 13 residues long. The chain's CDR3 is CASSKGVNTEAFF. The CDR3 DNA sequence: TGTGCCAGCAGCAAAGGGGTGAACACTGAAGCTTTCTTT.